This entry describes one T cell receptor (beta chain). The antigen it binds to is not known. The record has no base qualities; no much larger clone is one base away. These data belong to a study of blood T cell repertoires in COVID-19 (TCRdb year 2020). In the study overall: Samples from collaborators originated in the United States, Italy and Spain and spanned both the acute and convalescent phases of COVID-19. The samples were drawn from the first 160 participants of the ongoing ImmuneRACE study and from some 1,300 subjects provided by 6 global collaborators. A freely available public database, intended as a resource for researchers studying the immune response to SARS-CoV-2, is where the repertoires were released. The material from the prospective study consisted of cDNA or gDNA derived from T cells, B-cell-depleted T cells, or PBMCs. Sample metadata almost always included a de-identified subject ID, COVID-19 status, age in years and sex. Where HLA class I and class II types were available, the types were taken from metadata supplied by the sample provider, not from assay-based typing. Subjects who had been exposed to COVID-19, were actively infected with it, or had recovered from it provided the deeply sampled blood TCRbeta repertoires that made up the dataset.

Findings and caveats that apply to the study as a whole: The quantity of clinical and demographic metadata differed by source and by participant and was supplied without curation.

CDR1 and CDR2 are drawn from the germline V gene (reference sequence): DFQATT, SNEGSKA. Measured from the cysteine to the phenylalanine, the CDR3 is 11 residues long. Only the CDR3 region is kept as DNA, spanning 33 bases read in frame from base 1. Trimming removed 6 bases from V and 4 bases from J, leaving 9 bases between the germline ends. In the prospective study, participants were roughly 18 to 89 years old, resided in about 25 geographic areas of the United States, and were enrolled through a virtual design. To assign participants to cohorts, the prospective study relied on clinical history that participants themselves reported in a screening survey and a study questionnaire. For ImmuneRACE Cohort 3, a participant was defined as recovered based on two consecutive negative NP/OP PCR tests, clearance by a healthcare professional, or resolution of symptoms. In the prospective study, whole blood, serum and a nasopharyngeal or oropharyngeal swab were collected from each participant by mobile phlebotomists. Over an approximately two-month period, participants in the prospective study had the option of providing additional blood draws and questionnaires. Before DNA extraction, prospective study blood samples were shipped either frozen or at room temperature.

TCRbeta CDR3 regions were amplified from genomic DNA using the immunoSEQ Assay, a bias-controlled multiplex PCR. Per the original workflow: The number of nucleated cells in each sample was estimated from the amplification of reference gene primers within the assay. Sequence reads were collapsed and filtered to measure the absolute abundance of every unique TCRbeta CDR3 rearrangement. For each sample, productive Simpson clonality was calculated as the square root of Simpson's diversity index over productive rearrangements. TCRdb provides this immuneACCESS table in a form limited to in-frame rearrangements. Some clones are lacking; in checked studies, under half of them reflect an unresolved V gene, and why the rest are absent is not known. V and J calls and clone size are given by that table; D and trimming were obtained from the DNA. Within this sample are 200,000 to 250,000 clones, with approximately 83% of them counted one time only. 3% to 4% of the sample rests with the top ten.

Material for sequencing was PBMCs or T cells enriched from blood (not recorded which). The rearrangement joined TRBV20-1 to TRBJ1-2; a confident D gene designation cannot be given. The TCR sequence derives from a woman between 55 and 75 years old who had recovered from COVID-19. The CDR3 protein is CSAQEGYGYTF. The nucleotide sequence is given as TGCAGTGCCCAGGAGGGCTATGGCTACACCTTC.